This T cell receptor beta chain was recorded in a study of OX40 agonist ivuxolimab in advanced cancers. Unmatched junction bases numbered 14, after V lost 7 bases and J lost 3 bases. The CDR3 extends over 17 amino acids. Germline lookup yields CDR1 SGHRS and CDR2 YFSETQ. Method: immunoSEQ multiplex PCR; TCRdb's copy keeps in-frame clones and lacks some. The sample lists under 85,000 clones; 80% to 90% were seen once. This clone has only one observation. Material: CD4+ or CD8+ T cells sorted from blood, obtained in a trial of the OX40 agonist ivuxolimab. The sequence was obtained from an adult with an advanced solid tumor such as melanoma, head and neck, liver or kidney cancer. The chain employs TRBV5-1 and TRBJ2-3; TRBD1 matches at 10 bases. The DNA of the CDR3 is TGCGCCAGCCGCCAACCGGGACAGGGGTTAAGGACAGATACGCAGTATTTT. Translated, it gives CASRQPGQGLRTDTQYF.